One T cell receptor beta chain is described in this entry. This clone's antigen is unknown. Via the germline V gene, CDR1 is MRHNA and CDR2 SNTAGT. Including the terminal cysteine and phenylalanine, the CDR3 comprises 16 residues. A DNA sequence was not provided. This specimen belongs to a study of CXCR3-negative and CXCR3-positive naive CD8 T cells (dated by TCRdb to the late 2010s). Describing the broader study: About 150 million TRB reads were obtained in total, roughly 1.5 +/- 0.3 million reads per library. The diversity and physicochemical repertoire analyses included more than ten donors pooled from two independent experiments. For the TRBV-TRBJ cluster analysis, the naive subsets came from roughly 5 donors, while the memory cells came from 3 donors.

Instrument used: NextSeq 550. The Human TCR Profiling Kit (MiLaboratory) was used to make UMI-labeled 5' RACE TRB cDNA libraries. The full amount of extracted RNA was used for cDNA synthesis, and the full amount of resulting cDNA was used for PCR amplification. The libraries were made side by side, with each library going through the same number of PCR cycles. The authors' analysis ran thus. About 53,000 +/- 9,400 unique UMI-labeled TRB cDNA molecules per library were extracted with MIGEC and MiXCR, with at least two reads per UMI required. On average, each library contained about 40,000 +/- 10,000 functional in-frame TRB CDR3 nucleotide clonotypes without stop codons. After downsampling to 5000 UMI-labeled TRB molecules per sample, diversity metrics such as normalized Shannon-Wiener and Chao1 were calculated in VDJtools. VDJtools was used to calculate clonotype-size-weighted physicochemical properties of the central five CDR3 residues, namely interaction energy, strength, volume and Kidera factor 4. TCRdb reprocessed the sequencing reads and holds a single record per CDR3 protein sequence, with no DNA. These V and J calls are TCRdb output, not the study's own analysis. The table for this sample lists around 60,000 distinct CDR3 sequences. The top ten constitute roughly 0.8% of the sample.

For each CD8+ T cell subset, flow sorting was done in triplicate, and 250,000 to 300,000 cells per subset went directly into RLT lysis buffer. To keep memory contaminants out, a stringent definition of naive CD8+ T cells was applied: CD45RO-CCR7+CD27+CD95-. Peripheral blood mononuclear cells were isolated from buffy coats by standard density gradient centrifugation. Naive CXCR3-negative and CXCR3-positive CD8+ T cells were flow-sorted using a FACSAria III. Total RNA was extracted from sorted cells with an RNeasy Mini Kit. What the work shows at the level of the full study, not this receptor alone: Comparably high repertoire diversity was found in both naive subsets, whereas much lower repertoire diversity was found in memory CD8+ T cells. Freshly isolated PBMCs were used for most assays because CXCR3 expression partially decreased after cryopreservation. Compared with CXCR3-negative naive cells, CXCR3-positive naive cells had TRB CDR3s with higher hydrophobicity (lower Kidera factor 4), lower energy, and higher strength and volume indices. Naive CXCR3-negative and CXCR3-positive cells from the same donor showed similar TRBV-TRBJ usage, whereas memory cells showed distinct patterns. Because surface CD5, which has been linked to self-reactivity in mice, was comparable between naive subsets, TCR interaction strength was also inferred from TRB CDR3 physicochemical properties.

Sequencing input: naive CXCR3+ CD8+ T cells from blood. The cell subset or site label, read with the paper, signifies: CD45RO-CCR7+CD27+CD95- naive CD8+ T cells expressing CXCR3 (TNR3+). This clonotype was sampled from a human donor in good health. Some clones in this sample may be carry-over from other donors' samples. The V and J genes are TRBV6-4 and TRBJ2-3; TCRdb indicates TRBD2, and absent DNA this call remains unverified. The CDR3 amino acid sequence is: CASSDSGAGGADTQYF.